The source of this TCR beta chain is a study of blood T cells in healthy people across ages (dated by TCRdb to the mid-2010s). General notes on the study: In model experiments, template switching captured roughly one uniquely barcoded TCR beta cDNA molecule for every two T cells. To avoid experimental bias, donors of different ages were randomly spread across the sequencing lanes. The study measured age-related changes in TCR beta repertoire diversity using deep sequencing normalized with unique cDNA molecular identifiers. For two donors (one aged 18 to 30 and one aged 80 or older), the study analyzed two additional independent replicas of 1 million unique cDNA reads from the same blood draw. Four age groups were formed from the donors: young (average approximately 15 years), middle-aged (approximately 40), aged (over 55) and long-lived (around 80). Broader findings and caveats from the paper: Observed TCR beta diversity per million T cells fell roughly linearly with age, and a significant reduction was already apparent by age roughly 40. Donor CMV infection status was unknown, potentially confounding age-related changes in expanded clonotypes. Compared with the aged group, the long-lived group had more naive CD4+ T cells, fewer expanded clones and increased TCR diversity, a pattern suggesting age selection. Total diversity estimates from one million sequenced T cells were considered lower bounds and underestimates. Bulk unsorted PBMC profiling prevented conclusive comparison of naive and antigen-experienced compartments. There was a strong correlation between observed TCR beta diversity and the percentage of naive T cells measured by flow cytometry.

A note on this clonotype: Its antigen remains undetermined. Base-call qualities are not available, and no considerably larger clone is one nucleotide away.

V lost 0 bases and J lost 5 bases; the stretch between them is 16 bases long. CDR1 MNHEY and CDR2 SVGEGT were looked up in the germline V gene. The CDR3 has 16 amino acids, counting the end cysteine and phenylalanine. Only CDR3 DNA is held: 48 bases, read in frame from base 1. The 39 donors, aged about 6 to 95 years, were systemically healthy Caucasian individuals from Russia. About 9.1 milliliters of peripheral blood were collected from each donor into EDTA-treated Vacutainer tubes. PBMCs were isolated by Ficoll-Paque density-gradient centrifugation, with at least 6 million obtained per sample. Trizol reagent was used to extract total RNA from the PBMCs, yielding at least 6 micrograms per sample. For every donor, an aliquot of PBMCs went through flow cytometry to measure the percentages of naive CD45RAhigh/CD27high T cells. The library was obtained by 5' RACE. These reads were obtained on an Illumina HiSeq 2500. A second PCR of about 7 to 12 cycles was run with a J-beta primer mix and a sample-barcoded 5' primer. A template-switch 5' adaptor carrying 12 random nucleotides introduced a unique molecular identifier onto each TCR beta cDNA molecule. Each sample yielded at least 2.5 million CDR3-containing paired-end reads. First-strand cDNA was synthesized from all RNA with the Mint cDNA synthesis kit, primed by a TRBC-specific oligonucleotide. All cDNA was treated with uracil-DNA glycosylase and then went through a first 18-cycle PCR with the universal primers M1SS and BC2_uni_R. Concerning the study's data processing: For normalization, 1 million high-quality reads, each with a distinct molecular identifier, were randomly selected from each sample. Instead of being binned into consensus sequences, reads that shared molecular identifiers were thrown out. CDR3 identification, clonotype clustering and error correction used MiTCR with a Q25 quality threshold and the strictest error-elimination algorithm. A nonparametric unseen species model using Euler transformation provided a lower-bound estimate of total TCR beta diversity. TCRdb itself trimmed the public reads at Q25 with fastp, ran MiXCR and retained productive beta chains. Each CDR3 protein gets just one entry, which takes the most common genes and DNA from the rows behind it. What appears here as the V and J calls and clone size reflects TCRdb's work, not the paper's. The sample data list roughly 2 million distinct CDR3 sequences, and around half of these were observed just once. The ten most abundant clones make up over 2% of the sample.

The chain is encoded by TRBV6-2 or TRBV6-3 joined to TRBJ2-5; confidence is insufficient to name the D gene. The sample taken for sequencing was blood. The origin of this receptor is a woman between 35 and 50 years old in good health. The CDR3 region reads CASSYSRPGSRETQYF. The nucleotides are TGTGCCAGCAGTTACTCGAGGCCGGGTTCGCGCGAGACCCAGTACTTC.